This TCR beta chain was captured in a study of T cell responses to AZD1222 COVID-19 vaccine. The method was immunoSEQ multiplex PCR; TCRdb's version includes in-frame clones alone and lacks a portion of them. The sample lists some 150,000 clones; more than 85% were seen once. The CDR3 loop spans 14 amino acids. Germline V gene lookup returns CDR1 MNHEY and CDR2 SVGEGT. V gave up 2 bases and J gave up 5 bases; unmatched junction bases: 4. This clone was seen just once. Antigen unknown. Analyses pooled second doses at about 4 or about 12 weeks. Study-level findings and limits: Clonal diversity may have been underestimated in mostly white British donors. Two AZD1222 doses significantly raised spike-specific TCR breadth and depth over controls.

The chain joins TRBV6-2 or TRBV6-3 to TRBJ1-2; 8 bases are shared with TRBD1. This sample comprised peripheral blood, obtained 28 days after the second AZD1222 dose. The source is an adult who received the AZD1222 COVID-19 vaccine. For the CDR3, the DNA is TGTGCCAGCAGTTACCCGGACAGGGCGTATGGCTACACCTTC. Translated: CASSYPDRAYGYTF.